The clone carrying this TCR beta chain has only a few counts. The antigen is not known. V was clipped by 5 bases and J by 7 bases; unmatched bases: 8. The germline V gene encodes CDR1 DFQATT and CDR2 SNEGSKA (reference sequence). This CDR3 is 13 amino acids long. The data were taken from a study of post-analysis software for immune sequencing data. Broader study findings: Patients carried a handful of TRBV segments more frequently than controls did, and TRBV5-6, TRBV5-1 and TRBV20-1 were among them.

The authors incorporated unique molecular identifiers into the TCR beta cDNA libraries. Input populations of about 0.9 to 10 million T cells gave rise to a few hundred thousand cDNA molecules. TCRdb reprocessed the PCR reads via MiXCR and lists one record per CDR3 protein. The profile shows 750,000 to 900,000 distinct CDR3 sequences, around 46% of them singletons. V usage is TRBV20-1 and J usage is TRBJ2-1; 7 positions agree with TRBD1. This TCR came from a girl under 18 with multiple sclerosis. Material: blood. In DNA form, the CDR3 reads TGCAGTGCTGGGGAGACAGGGTGGAATGAGCAGTTCTTC. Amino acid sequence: CSAGETGWNEQFF.